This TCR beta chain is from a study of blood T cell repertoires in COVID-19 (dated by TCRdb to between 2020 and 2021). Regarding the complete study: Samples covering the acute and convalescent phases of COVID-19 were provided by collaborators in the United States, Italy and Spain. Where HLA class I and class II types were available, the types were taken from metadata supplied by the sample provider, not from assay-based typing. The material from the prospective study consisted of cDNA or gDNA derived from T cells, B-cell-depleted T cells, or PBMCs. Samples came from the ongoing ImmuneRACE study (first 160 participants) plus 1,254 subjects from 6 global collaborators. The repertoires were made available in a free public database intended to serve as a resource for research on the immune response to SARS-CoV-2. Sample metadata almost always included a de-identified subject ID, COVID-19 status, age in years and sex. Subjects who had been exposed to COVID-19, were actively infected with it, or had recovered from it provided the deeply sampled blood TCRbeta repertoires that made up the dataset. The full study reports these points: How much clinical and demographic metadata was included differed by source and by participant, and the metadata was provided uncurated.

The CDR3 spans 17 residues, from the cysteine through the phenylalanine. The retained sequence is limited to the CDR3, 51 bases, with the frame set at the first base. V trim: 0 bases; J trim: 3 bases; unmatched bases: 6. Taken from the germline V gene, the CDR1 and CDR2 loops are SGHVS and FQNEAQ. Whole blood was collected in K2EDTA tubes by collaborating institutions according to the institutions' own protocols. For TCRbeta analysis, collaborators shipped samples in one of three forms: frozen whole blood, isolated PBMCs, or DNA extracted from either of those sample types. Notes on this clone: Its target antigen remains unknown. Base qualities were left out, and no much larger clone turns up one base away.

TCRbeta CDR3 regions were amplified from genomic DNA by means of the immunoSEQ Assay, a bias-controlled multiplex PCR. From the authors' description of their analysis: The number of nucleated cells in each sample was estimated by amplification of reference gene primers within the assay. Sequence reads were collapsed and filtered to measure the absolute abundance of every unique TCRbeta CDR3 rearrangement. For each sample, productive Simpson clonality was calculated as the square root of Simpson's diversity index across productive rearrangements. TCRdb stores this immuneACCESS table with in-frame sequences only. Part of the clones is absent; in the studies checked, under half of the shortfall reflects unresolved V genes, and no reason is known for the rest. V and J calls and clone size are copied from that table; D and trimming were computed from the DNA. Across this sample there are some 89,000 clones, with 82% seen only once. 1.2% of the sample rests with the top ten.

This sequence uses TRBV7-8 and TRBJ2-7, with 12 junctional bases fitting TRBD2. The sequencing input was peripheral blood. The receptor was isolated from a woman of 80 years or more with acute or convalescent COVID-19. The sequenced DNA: TGTGCCAGCAGCTTAGCACTAGCGGGAGGACAGAGCTACGAGCAGTACTTC. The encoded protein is CASSLALAGGQSYEQYF.